The entry below describes one TCR beta chain. Its antigen is not identified. CDR3 length: 15 amino acids. V lost 2 bases, J lost 7 bases, and 17 bases lay in between. The sample is drawn from a study of T-cell memory formation after mild COVID-19. One entry per CDR3 protein results from TCRdb running MiXCR on the 5' RACE reads. Of roughly 250,000 distinct CDR3 sequences listed, roughly 15% are singletons. Study-level results: Some clones that responded were present in memory (sampled pre-infection), which suggests cross-reactive memory joined.

The J gene is TRBJ1-2, the V gene TRBV12-3 or TRBV12-4; no clear D. Sample: PBMCs or a T cell subset sorted from them (not recorded which). The source is a man between 18 and 35 years old who had mild COVID-19 (a few samples of this study predate the infection). Cell type and time point are not known. The CDR3: CASSLLLSGRGGYTF. As DNA, the CDR3 is TGTGCCAGCAGTTTATTACTGTCAGGCCGGGGTGGCTACACCTTC.